The entry below describes one T cell receptor (beta chain). There are 13 residues in the CDR3. V lost 8 bases to trimming and J lost 4 bases; unmatched junction nucleotides: 4. Looked up from germline, CDR1 is SNHLY and CDR2 is FYNNEI. The table came from immunoSEQ multiplex PCR; TCRdb's copy has only in-frame clones and leaves some out. The sample lists about 68,000 clones, 79% occurring once. This sample is drawn from a study of a mutant IDH1 vaccine in newly diagnosed glioma. As to time point: baseline, week 1 (first vaccination visit). Treatment meaning: pre-vaccination baseline after standard-of-care therapy.

This specimen was PBMCs, taken from a glioma patient treated with radiotherapy, temozolomide or both. This clonotype originated in a man in his fifties with glioma. The V gene is TRBV2, the J gene TRBJ2-1; 8 bases line up with TRBD2. The CDR3 loop reads CASGTGGYNEQFF. CDR3 nucleotides: TGTGCCAGCGGGACGGGGGGGTACAATGAGCAGTTCTTC.